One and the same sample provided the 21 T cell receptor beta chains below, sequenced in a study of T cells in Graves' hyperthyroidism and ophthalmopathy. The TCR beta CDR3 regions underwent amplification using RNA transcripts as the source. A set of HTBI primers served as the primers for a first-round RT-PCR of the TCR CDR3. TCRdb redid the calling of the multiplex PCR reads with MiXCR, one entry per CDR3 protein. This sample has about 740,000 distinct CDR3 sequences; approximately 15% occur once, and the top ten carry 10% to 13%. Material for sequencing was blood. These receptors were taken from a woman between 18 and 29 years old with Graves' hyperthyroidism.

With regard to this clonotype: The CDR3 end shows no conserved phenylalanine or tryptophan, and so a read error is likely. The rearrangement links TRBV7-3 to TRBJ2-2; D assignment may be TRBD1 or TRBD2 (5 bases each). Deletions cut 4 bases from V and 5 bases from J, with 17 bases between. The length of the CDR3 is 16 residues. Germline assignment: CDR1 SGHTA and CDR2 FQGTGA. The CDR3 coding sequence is TGTGCCAGCAGCTCTGGTGGACTCCCAGGGACCGGGGAGCTGTTTTTA. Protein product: CASSSGGLPGTGELFL.

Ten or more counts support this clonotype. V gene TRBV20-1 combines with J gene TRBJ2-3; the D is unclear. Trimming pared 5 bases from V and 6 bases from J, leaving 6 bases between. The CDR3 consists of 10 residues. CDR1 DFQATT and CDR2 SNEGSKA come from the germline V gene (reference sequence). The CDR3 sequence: CSARADTQYF. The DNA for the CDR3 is TGCAGTGCTCGTGCGGATACGCAGTATTTT.

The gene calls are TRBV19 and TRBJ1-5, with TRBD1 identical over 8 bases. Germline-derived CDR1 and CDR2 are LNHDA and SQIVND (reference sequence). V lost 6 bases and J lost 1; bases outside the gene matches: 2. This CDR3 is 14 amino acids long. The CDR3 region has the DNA TGTGCCAGTAGGGGGGACAGGAGCAATCAGCCCCAGCATTTT. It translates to CASRGDRSNQPQHF. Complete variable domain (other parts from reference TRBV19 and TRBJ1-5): DGGITQSPKYLFRKEGQNVTLSCEQNLNHDAMYWYRQDPGQGLRLIYYSQIVNDFQKGDIAEGYSVSREKKESFPLTVTSAQKNPTAFYLCASRGDRSNQPQHFGDGTRLSIL.

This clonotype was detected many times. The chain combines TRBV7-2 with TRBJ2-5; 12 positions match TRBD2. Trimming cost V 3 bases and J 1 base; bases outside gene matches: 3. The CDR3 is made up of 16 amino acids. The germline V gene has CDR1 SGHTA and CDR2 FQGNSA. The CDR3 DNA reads TGTGCCAGCAGCTTTGGGGGACTAGCGGGCCAAGAGACCCAGTACTTC. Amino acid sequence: CASSFGGLAGQETQYF. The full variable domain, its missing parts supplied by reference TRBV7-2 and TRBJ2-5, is GAGVSQSPSNKVTEKGKDVELRCDPISGHTALYWYRQSLGQGLEFLIYFQGNSAPDKSGLPSDRFSAERTGGSVSTLTIQRTQQEDSAVYLCASSFGGLAGQETQYFGPGTRLLVL.

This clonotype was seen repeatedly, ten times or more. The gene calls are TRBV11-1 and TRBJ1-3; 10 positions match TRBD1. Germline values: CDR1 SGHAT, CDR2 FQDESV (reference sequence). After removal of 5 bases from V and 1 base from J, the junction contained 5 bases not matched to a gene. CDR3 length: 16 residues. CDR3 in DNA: TGTGCCAGCAGCCCGCGGGACAGGGGATCTGGAAACACCATATATTTT. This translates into CASSPRDRGSGNTIYF.

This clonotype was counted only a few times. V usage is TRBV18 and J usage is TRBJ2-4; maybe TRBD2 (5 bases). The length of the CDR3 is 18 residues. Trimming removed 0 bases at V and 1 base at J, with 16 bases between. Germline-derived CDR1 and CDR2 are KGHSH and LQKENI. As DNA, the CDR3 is TGTGCCAGCTCACCACCATACCTCGGGGAGCCTGCCAAAAACATTCAGTACTTC. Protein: CASSPPYLGEPAKNIQYF.

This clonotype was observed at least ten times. The CDR3 here is CASSLGRDWETQYF. The CDR3 DNA follows: TGTGCCAGCAGCTTAGGGCGGGATTGGGAGACCCAGTACTTC. The chain couples TRBV13 to TRBJ2-5, with D possibly matching TRBD2 (6 bases). The CDR3 is made up of 14 amino acids. The germline V and J ends were trimmed by 0 bases and 5 bases, with 10 bases remaining between them. The germline gives CDR1 PRHDT, CDR2 FYEKMQ (reference sequence).

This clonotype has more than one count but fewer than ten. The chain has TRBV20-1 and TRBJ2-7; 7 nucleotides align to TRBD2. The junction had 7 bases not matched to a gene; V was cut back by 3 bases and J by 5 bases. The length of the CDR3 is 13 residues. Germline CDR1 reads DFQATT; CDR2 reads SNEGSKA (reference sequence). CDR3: CSASGRASDEQYF. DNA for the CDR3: TGCAGTGCTAGTGGGAGGGCCTCAGACGAGCAGTACTTC.

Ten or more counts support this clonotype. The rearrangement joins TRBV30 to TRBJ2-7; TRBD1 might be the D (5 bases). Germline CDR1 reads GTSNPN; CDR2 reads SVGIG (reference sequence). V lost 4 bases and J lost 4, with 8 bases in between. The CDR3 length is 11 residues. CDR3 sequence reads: CAWTRAYEQYF. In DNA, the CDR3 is TGTGCCTGGACCAGGGCTTACGAGCAGTACTTC.

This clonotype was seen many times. The CDR3: CSAGWTGKSYEQYF. Here the CDR3 DNA reads TGCAGTGCTGGATGGACAGGGAAGAGCTACGAGCAGTACTTC. The gene calls are TRBV20-1 and TRBJ2-7, with 8 positions matching TRBD1. This CDR3 is 14 amino acids long. CDR1 is DFQATT and CDR2 is SNEGSKA in the germline V gene (reference sequence). The V gene end was trimmed by 5 bases and the J gene end by 3 bases; junction bases not matched to a gene: 9.

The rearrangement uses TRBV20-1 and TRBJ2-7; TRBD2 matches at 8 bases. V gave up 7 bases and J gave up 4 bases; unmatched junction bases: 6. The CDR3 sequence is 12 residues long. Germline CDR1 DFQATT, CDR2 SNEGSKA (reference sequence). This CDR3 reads CSGGTSPYEQYF. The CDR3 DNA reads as TGCAGTGGGGGGACTAGTCCTTACGAGCAGTACTTC.

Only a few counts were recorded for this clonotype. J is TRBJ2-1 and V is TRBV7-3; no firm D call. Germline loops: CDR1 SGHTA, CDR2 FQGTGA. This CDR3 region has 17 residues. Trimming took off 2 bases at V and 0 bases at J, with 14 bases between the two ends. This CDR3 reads CASSLSHGPPSYNEQFF. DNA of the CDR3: TGTGCCAGCAGCTTATCCCACGGGCCTCCCTCCTACAATGAGCAGTTCTTC.

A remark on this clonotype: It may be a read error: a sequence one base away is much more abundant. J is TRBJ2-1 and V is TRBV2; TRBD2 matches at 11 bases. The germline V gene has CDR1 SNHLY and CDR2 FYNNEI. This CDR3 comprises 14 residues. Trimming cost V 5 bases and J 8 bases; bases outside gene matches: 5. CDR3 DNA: TGTGCCAGCAGTCAGACTAGCGGGAATTATGAGCAGTTCTTC. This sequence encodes CASSQTSGNYEQFF.

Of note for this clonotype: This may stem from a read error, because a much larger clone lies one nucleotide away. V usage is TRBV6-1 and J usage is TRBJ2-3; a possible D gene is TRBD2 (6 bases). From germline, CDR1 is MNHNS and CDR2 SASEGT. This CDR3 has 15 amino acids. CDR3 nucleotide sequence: TGTGCCAGCAGTGGGGCGGGACGTCGCACAAATACGCAGTATTTT. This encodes CASSGAGRRTNTQYF.

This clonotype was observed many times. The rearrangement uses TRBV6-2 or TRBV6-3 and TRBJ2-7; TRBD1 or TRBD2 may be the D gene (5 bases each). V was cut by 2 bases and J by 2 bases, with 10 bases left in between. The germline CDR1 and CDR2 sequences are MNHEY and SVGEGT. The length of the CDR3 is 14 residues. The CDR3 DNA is TGTGCCAGCAGTTACGGGACCAGCGCCTACGAGCAGTACTTC. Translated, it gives CASSYGTSAYEQYF.

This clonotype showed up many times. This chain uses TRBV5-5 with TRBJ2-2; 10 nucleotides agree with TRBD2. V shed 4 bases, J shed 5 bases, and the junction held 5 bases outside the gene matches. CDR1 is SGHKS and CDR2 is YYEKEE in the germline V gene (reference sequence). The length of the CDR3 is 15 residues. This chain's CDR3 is CASSHTSGMTGELFF. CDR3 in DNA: TGTGCCAGCAGCCACACTAGCGGGATGACCGGGGAGCTGTTTTTT.

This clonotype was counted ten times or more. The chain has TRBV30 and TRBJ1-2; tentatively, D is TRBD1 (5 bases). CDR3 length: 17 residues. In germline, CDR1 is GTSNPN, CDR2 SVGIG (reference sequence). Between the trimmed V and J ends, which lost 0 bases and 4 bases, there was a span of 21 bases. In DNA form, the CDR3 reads TGTGCCTGGAGTGTACCAGCCCTATCTGACAGTGGCTATGGCTACACCTTC. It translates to CAWSVPALSDSGYGYTF.

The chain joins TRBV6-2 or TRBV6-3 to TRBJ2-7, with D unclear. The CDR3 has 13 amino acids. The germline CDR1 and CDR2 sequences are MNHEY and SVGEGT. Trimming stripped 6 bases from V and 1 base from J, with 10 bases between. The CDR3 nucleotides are TGTGCCAGCAGGAAAGATTTTTCCTACGAGCAGTACTTC. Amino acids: CASRKDFSYEQYF.

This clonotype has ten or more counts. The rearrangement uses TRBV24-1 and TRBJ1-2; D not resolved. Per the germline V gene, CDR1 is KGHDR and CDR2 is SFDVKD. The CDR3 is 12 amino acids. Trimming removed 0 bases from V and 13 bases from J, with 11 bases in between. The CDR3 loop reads CATSDLTGITTF. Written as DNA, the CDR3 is TGTGCCACCAGTGATTTGACGGGGATTACCACCTTC.

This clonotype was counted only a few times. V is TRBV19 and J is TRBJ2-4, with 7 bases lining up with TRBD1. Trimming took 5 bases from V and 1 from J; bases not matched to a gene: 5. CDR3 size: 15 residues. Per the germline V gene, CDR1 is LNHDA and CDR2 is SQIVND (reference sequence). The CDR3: CASSPGGKAKNIQYF. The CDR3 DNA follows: TGTGCCAGTAGTCCAGGGGGTAAGGCCAAAAACATTCAGTACTTC.

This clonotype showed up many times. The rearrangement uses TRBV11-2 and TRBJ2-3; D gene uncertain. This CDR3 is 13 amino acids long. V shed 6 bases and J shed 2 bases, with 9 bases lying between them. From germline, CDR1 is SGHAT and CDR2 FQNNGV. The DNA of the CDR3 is TGTGCCAGCAGAACTCAGGCCACAGATACGCAGTATTTT. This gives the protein CASRTQATDTQYF.